This is a list of T cell receptor beta chains from one sample in a study of neurological immune-mediated disorders. TCRdb passed the 5' RACE reads through MiXCR, listing each CDR3 protein once. The data show 50,000 or so distinct CDR3 sequences, with 3% to 3.5% seen just once and 5.9% held by the top ten. The material sequenced was PBMCs. These receptors were collected from a man aged 35 to 55 with multiple sclerosis. Both conserved end residues are part of each CDR3. D genes are given only for firm matches. A row's size may be missing; if present it is once, few, many or a size class.

many	NA	TRBJ1-5	TRBV12-3/TRBV12-4	CASSRTANQPQHF	TGTGCCAGCAGTCGGACAGCCAATCAGCCCCAGCATTTT
NA	TRBD2	TRBJ2-2	TRBV6-5	CASSRTGTSWTGELFF	TGTGCCAGCAGTCGGACCGGGACTAGCTGGACCGGGGAGCTGTTTTTT
many	NA	TRBJ2-7	TRBV5-5	CASSSSILGSYEQYF	TGTGCCAGCAGCTCCAGTATACTGGGCTCCTACGAGCAGTACTTC
many	NA	TRBJ1-2	TRBV7-8	CASSLNTRYGYTF	TGTGCCAGCAGCTTAAACACACGCTATGGCTACACCTTC
many	NA	TRBJ2-3	TRBV18	CASSRTTTDTQYF	TGTGCCAGCTCCCGAACGACCACAGATACGCAGTATTTT
NA	TRBD2	TRBJ2-3	TRBV5-1	CASSLARGLGGPDTQYF	TGCGCCAGCAGCTTGGCCCGGGGACTAGGGGGGCCAGATACGCAGTATTTT
many	TRBD1	TRBJ2-1	TRBV2	CASDTPGQGGHEQFF	TGTGCCAGCGACACTCCGGGACAGGGAGGGCATGAGCAGTTCTTC
many	NA	TRBJ1-2	TRBV9	CASSVADLGVHGYTF	TGTGCCAGCAGCGTAGCGGATTTGGGGGTTCATGGCTACACCTTC
many	TRBD2	TRBJ2-5	TRBV6-2/TRBV6-3	CASTERGGQETQYF	TGTGCCAGTACCGAGCGGGGGGGTCAAGAGACCCAGTACTTC
many	NA	TRBJ2-5	TRBV6-6	CASSQLRRADGGETQYF	TGTGCCAGCAGTCAGCTACGGCGGGCGGATGGGGGGGAGACCCAGTACTTC
many	NA	TRBJ2-7	TRBV5-5	CASSLDSGFEQYF	TGTGCCAGCAGCTTGGACTCAGGTTTCGAGCAGTACTTC
many	NA	TRBJ2-5	TRBV20-1	CSGLWQETQYF	TGCAGTGGTCTATGGCAGGAGACCCAGTACTTC
many	NA	TRBJ1-5	TRBV3-1	CASSQESGDNSNQPQHF	TGTGCCAGCAGCCAAGAAAGCGGAGACAATAGCAATCAGCCCCAGCATTTT
many	TRBD1	TRBJ1-2	TRBV6-5	CASSSLGGTGTLYGYTF	TGTGCCAGCAGTTCCCTAGGCGGGACAGGGACGCTCTATGGCTACACCTTC
many	NA	TRBJ1-5	TRBV20-1	CSAREGGWGTNNQPQNF	TGCAGTGCTAGAGAGGGGGGCTGGGGGACAAATAATCAGCCCCAGAATTTT
many	NA	TRBJ2-5	TRBV10-3	CAISAAKETQYF	TGTGCCATCAGTGCTGCCAAAGAGACCCAGTACTTC
many	TRBD2	TRBJ2-3	TRBV20-1	CSASGAGGKGGDTQYF	TGCAGTGCTAGCGGTGCGGGGGGGAAAGGGGGAGATACGCAGTATTTT
many	NA	TRBJ2-7	TRBV5-5	CASSLARASYEQYF	TGTGCCAGCAGCTTGGCCAGGGCCTCCTACGAGCAGTACTTC
many	TRBD2	TRBJ2-3	TRBV7-6	CASSPSGGWGTDTQYF	TGTGCCAGCAGCCCCAGCGGGGGATGGGGCACAGATACGCAGTATTTT
many	NA	TRBJ2-7	TRBV3-1	CASSQDGGVFEQYF	TGTGCCAGCAGCCAAGATGGAGGAGTCTTCGAGCAGTACTTC
many	TRBD1	TRBJ2-7	TRBV5-1	CASSLRKPGQLTYEQYF	TGCGCCAGCAGCTTGAGGAAACCGGGACAGCTTACCTACGAGCAGTACTTC
many	NA	TRBJ1-2	TRBV12-3/TRBV12-4	CASSGDGSYGYTF	TGTGCCAGCAGTGGGGACGGATCCTATGGCTACACCTTC
many	NA	TRBJ2-5	TRBV30	CAWTSTEETQYF	TGTGCCTGGACCAGCACAGAAGAGACCCAGTACTTC
many	NA	TRBJ2-4	TRBV5-5	CASSLNRESIQYF	TGTGCCAGCAGCTTGAACAGGGAGAGCATTCAGTACTTC
many	NA	TRBJ2-7	TRBV7-6	CASSLPRLGGEQYF	TGTGCCAGCAGCCTCCCCAGACTGGGAGGCGAGCAGTACTTC
many	NA	TRBJ1-2	TRBV6-5	CASTTTEGRRNGYTF	TGTGCCAGCACCACCACGGAAGGCCGGCGGAATGGCTACACCTTC
medium-sized	NA	TRBJ2-3	TRBV18	CASSEKATQYF	TGTGCCAGCTCTGAGAAGGCAACGCAGTATTTT
many	TRBD1	TRBJ1-3	TRBV18	CASSPPGQGLTSSGNTIYF	TGTGCCAGCTCACCGCCGGGACAGGGCCTTACGAGCTCTGGAAACACCATATATTTT
many	NA	TRBJ1-6	TRBV7-8	CASSLDRNSPLHF	TGTGCCAGCAGCCTAGACAGAAATTCACCCCTCCACTTT
many	TRBD1	TRBJ2-4	TRBV2	CASSGTGTFKNIQYF	TGTGCCAGCAGTGGGACAGGGACTTTCAAAAACATTCAGTACTTC
many	NA	TRBJ2-2	TRBV7-2	CASKLGNANTGELFF	TGTGCCAGCAAACTAGGAAACGCGAACACCGGGGAGCTGTTTTTT
many	TRBD1	TRBJ2-3	TRBV5-5	CASSRDSEWYF	TGTGCCAGCAGTCGGGACAGTGAGTGGTATTTT
many	NA	TRBJ2-7	TRBV5-1	CASSLDGDSYEQYF	TGCGCCAGCAGCTTGGACGGGGACTCCTACGAGCAGTACTTC
many	NA	TRBJ1-5	TRBV24-1	CATSDSAPGDNQPQHF	TGTGCCACCAGTGATTCTGCCCCGGGGGACAATCAGCCCCAGCATTTT
many	NA	TRBJ2-1	TRBV5-1	CASSLVGKEFF	TGCGCCAGCAGCTTGGTAGGGAAGGAGTTCTTC
many	NA	TRBJ2-6	TRBV20-1	CSASGPGSYSGANVLTF	TGCAGTGCTAGTGGGCCAGGGTCCTACTCTGGGGCCAACGTCCTGACTTTC
many	NA	TRBJ2-7	TRBV6-2/TRBV6-3	CASTFPASYEQYF	TGTGCCAGCACGTTTCCAGCCTCCTACGAGCAGTACTTC
many	TRBD1	TRBJ1-2	TRBV4-1	CASSQAGRLGTGRPGGYTF	TGCGCCAGCAGCCAAGCAGGTAGACTCGGGACAGGACGCCCTGGGGGCTACACCTTC
few	NA	TRBJ2-7	TRBV21-1	CASSMTASGERYF	TGTGCCAGCAGCATGACCGCTTCAGGGGAGCGGTACTTC
many	NA	TRBJ1-1	TRBV7-9	CASSFTPGSRGNTEAFF	TGTGCCAGCAGCTTTACCCCAGGATCCAGGGGAAACACTGAAGCTTTCTTT
many	TRBD1	TRBJ1-2	TRBV3-1	CASSGRDSHFYGYTF	TGTGCCAGCAGCGGCCGGGACAGTCACTTCTATGGCTACACCTTC
many	NA	TRBJ2-7	TRBV7-9	CASSLGIGSHEQYF	TGTGCCAGCAGCTTAGGGATCGGCAGCCACGAGCAGTACTTC
many	NA	TRBJ2-7	TRBV4-1	CASSPTGTRGLYEQYF	TGCGCCAGCAGCCCCACCGGGACTAGGGGGCTCTACGAGCAGTACTTC
many	NA	TRBJ1-5	TRBV20-1	CSARYDGSGNQPQNF	TGCAGTGCTAGGTACGACGGAAGTGGCAATCAGCCCCAGAATTTT
many	NA	TRBJ1-1	TRBV21-1	CASSKGGPQKMNTEAFF	TGTGCCAGCAGCAAAGGGGGGCCACAAAAGATGAACACTGAAGCTTTCTTT
many	TRBD1	TRBJ1-1	TRBV5-1	CASSLAGQGDTEAFF	TGCGCCAGCAGCTTGGCCGGACAGGGTGACACTGAAGCTTTCTTT
many	NA	TRBJ2-1	TRBV5-6	CASMGPGNYNEQFF	TGTGCCAGCATGGGCCCAGGGAACTACAATGAGCAGTTCTTC
many	NA	TRBJ2-1	TRBV10-1	CASSVGGNNEQFF	TGCGCCAGCAGTGTCGGGGGAAACAATGAGCAGTTCTTC
many	NA	TRBJ2-5	TRBV9	CASSPLILQETQYF	TGTGCCAGCAGCCCCCTCATTCTCCAAGAGACCCAGTACTTC
many	TRBD2	TRBJ2-2	TRBV9	CASSPSSGTNTGELFF	TGTGCCAGCAGCCCATCTAGCGGGACGAACACCGGGGAGCTGTTTTTT
many	NA	TRBJ2-7	TRBV10-3	CAVSPRTVDEQYF	TGTGCCGTCTCTCCGCGGACGGTCGATGAGCAGTACTTC
NA	NA	TRBJ2-3	TRBV20-1	CSARDLGTPRQYF	TGCAGTGCTAGAGATTTAGGGACACCCAGGCAGTATTTT
many	NA	TRBJ2-2	TRBV9	CASSISTGSTGELFF	TGTGCCAGCAGCATTTCAACAGGTAGCACCGGGGAGCTGTTTTTT
many	NA	TRBJ1-6	TRBV5-6	CASSEGSSYNSPLHF	TGTGCCAGCAGCGAAGGGAGCTCCTATAATTCACCCCTCCACTTT